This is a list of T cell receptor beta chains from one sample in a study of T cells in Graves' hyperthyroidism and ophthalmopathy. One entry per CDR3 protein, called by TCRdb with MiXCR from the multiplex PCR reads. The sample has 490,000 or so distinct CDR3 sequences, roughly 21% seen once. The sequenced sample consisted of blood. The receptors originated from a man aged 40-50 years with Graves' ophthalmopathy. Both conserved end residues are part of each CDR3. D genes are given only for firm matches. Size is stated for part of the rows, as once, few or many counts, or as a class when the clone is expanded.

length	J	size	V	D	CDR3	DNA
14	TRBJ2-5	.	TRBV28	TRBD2	CASSPGGAKETQYF	TGTGCCAGCAGTCCGGGGGGGGCGAAAGAGACCCAGTACTTC
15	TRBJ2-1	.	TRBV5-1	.	CASSMALSPYNEQFF	TGCGCCAGCAGCATGGCCTTGAGCCCCTACAATGAGCAGTTCTTC
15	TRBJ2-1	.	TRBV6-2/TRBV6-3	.	CASSPPQRGYNEQFF	TGTGCCAGCAGCCCTCCCCAAAGGGGTTACAATGAGCAGTTCTTC
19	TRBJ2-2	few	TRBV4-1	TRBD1	CASSQDSSGTGLNTGELFF	TGCGCCAGCAGCCAAGATTCCTCCGGGACAGGATTGAACACCGGGGAGCTGTTTTTT
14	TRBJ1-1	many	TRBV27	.	CASRLRGGNTEAFF	TGTGCCAGCCGATTGCGGGGAGGGAACACTGAAGCTTTCTTT
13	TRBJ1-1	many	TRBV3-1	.	CASSQLGRTEAFF	TGTGCCAGCAGTCAGCTAGGACGCACTGAAGCTTTCTTT
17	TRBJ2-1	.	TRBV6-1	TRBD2	CASSTSSGRALRNEQFF	TGTGCCAGCAGTACCTCTAGCGGGAGGGCCCTCAGGAATGAGCAGTTCTTC
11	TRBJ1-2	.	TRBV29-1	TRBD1	CSVAQGIGYTF	TGCAGCGTTGCACAGGGGATTGGCTACACCTTC
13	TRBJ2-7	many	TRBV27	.	CASTLSPGSEQYF	TGTGCCAGCACCCTATCCCCAGGGTCCGAGCAGTACTTC
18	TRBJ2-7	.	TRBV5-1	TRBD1	CASSLNPGGGGGYYEQYF	TGCGCCAGCAGCTTGAACCCAGGGGGCGGAGGCGGATACTACGAGCAGTACTTC
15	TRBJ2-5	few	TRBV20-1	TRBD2	CSAIRTSGSGKTQYF	TGCAGTGCTATAAGGACTAGCGGGAGTGGAAAGACCCAGTACTTC
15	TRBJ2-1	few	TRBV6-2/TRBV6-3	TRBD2	CASSQLADSYNEQFF	TGTGCCAGCAGTCAACTAGCGGACTCCTACAATGAGCAGTTCTTC
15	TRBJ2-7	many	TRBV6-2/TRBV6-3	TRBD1	CASTTPYRGSYEQYF	TGTGCCAGCACCACACCGTACAGGGGTTCCTACGAGCAGTACTTC
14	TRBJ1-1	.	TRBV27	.	CASRAGLINTEAFF	TGTGCCAGCAGAGCGGGACTGATAAACACTGAAGCTTTCTTT
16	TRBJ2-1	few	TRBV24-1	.	CATSDRGVGTYNEQFF	TGTGCCACCAGTGATAGGGGAGTAGGGACCTACAATGAGCAGTTCTTC
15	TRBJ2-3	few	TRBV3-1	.	CASSGDPSSTDTQYF	TGTGCCAGCAGCGGGGACCCTTCTAGCACAGATACGCAGTATTTT
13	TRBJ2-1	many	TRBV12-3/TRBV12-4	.	CASSFEPYNEQFF	TGTGCCAGCAGTTTCGAACCCTACAATGAGCAGTTCTTC
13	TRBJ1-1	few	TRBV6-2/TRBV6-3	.	CASSYSKGKSAFF	TGTGCCAGCAGTTACTCGAAGGGCAAGTCGGCTTTCTTT
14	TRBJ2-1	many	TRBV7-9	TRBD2	CASRASGEYNEQFF	TGTGCCTCCCGAGCTAGCGGGGAATACAATGAGCAGTTCTTC
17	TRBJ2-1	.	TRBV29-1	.	CSVGRRVARSSYNEQFF	TGCAGCGTTGGTCGGCGGGTAGCGCGAAGCTCCTACAATGAGCAGTTCTTC
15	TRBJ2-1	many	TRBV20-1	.	CSARVRGSPYNEQFF	TGCAGTGCTAGAGTACGGGGGAGCCCCTACAATGAGCAGTTCTTC
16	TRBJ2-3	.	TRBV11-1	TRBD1	CASSPRTGPSTDTQYF	TGTGCCAGCAGCCCACGGACAGGCCCAAGCACAGATACGCAGTATTTT
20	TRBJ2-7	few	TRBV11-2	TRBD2	CASGYPPTGTSGSGTYEQYF	TGTGCCAGCGGATACCCCCCTACCGGGACTAGCGGGAGCGGTACCTACGAGCAGTACTTC
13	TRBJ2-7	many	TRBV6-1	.	CASRMTGSYEQYF	TGTGCCAGCAGAATGACAGGCTCCTACGAGCAGTACTTC
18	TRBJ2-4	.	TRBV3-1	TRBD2	CASSRGLAGGSPKNIQYF	TGTGCCAGCAGCCGGGGACTAGCGGGAGGGTCTCCCAAAAACATTCAGTACTTC
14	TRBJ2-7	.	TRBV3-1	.	CASSQTGISLGQYF	TGTGCCAGCAGCCAAACCGGGATTTCTCTCGGGCAGTACTTC
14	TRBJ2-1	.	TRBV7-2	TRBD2	CASSRLAEVGEQFF	TGTGCCAGCAGCCGACTAGCGGAGGTGGGTGAGCAGTTCTTC
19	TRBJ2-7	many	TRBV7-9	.	CASTPLGATPNRPGNEQYF	TGTGCCAGCACCCCCTTGGGCGCAACCCCAAATCGACCCGGGAACGAGCAGTACTTC
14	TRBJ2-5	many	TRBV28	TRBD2	CASSLGGREETQYF	TGTGCCAGCAGTTTGGGCGGGAGGGAAGAGACCCAGTACTTC
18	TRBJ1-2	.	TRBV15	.	CATSRDLQQVPLSYGYTF	TGTGCCACCAGCAGAGATCTCCAGCAGGTCCCCCTTTCCTATGGCTACACCTTC
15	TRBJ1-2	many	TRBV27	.	CASSLSSQGNYGYTF	TGTGCCAGCAGTCTCTCCTCCCAGGGGAACTATGGCTACACCTTC
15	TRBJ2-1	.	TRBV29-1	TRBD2	CSVEDPAGEANEQFF	TGCAGCGTTGAAGACCCAGCGGGAGAGGCAAATGAGCAGTTCTTC
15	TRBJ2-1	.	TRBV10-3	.	CTISSGLSSYNEQFF	TGTACCATCAGTTCGGGCCTGAGCTCCTACAATGAGCAGTTCTTC
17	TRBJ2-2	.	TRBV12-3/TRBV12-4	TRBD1	CASSLVKGRGNPGELFF	TGTGCCAGCAGTTTAGTCAAAGGCAGGGGGAACCCCGGGGAGCTGTTTTTT
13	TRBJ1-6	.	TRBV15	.	CATMAGFNSPLHF	TGTGCCACTATGGCAGGGTTTAATTCACCCCTCCACTTT
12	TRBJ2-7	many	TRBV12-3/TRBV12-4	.	CASSRDRYEQYF	TGTGCCAGCAGCCGAGACCGTTACGAGCAGTACTTC
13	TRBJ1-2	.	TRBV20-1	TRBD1	CSAPDREKYGYTF	TGCAGTGCTCCCGACAGGGAAAAATATGGCTACACCTTC
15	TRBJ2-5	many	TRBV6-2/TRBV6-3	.	CASSYSNVLPETQYF	TGTGCCAGCAGTTACTCGAATGTACTCCCAGAGACCCAGTACTTC
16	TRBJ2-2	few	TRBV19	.	CASSIEGAVITGELFF	TGTGCCAGTAGTATAGAAGGGGCTGTTATCACCGGGGAGCTGTTTTTT
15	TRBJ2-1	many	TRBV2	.	CASSGIRGSYNEQFF	TGTGCCAGCAGTGGAATCAGAGGCTCCTACAATGAGCAGTTCTTC
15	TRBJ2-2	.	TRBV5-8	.	CASSTDSWRAGELFF	TGTGCCAGCAGCACGGACAGTTGGAGGGCCGGGGAGCTGTTTTTT
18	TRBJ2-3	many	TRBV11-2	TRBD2	CASSFGFGSGATTDTQYF	TGTGCCAGCAGCTTCGGGTTCGGTAGCGGGGCTACCACAGATACGCAGTATTTT